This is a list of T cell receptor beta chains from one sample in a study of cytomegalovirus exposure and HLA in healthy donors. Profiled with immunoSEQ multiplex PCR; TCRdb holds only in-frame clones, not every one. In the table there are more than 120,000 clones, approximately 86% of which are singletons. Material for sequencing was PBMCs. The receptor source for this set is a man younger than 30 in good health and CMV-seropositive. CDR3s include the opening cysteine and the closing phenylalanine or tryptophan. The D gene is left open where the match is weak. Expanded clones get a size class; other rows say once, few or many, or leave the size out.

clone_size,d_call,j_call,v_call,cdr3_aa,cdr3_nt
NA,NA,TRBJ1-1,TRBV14,CASSAMTGVNTEAFF,TGTGCCAGCAGCGCGATGACAGGAGTGAACACTGAAGCTTTCTTT
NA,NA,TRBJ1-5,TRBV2,CASSEGGIGANQPQHF,TGTGCCAGCAGTGAGGGTGGCATTGGGGCCAATCAGCCCCAGCATTTT
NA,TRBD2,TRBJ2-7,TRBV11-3,CASSSGRGYEQYF,TGTGCCAGCAGCTCCGGGAGGGGCTACGAGCAGTACTTC
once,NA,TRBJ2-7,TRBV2,CASNFGGSLEEQYF,TGTGCCAGCAATTTCGGGGGATCTCTAGAGGAGCAGTACTTC
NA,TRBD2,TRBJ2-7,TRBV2,CASSLWASGSSYEQYF,TGTGCCAGCAGCCTCTGGGCTAGCGGGAGCTCCTACGAGCAGTACTTC
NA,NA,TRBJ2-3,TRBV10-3,CAINAGLRRTDTQYF,TGTGCCATCAACGCGGGCCTAAGGCGGACAGATACGCAGTATTTT
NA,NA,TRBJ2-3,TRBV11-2,CASRFRAVITDTQYF,TGTGCCAGCAGGTTCAGGGCAGTAATCACAGATACGCAGTATTTT
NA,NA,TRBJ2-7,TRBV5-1,CASSFDPGSPGIEQYF,TGCGCCAGCAGCTTCGACCCGGGATCCCCGGGTATCGAGCAGTACTTC
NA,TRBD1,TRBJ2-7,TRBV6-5,CASSREQGIYEQYF,TGTGCCAGCAGTAGAGAACAGGGGATCTACGAGCAGTACTTC
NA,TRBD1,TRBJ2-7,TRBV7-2,CASSQGQVEQYF,TGTGCCAGCAGCCAAGGACAGGTCGAGCAGTACTTC
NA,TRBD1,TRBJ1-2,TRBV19,CASTEGQYLNYGYTF,TGTGCCAGCACGGAGGGACAGTACCTTAACTATGGCTACACCTTC
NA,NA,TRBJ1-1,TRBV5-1,CASSLVGGMNTEAFF,TGCGCCAGCAGCCTCGTGGGAGGAATGAACACTGAAGCTTTCTTT
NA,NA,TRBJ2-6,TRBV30,CAWSQGGSGANVLTF,TGTGCCTGGAGCCAGGGGGGCTCTGGGGCCAACGTCCTGACTTTC
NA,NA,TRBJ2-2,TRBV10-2,CASSDRGEAGELFF,TGCGCCAGCAGTGACAGGGGAGAGGCCGGGGAGCTGTTTTTT
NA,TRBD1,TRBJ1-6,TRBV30,CAWRALDRENSPLHF,TGTGCCTGGAGGGCCTTGGACAGGGAAAATTCACCCCTCCACTTT
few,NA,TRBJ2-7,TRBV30,CAWSRGAPYEQYF,TGTGCCTGGAGTCGGGGTGCCCCCTACGAGCAGTACTTC
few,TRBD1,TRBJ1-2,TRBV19,CASSIDPPGQAIYGYTF,TGTGCCAGTAGTATAGATCCCCCGGGACAGGCGATCTATGGCTACACCTTC
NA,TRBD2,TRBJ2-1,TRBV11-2,CASSLDLTSSRNEQFF,TGTGCCAGCAGCTTAGATCTGACTAGCAGTAGGAATGAGCAGTTCTTC
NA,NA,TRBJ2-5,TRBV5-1,CASSVLAGETQYF,TGCGCCAGCAGCGTTTTGGCCGGGGAGACCCAGTACTTC
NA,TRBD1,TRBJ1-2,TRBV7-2,CASSLAPTGWYYGYTF,TGTGCCAGCAGCTTAGCCCCGACAGGGTGGTACTATGGCTACACCTTC
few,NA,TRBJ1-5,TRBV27,CASSSWGRASNQPQHF,TGTGCCAGCAGTTCTTGGGGGAGGGCTAGCAATCAGCCCCAGCATTTT
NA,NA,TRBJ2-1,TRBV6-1,CASRRVLVYNEQFF,TGTGCCAGCCGTCGGGTGTTGGTTTACAATGAGCAGTTCTTC
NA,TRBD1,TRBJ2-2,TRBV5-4,CASSLAGAGGWGSTGELFF,TGTGCCAGCAGCTTGGCCGGGGCAGGGGGCTGGGGTTCCACCGGGGAGCTGTTTTTT
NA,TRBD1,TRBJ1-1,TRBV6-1,CASSPRTGLTEAFF,TGTGCCAGCAGCCCCCGGACAGGGTTGACTGAAGCTTTCTTT
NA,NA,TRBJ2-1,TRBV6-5,CASSQGEHYSAEQFF,TGTGCCAGCAGTCAAGGAGAGCACTACTCGGCTGAGCAGTTCTTC
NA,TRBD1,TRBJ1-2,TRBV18,CASSPSLGTGDGYTF,TGTGCCAGCTCACCATCCCTAGGGACAGGTGATGGCTACACCTTC
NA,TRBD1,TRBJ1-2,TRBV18,CASSALLSGGKANYGYTF,TGTGCCAGCTCCGCCCTCCTTTCAGGGGGAAAGGCTAACTATGGCTACACCTTC
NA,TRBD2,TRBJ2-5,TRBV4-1,CASSLWYGRAVSETQYF,TGCGCCAGCAGCCTCTGGTACGGGAGGGCTGTAAGTGAGACCCAGTACTTC
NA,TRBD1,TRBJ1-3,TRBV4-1,CASSPSTGGRNTIYF,TGCGCCAGCAGCCCTTCTACAGGGGGAAGGAACACCATATATTTT